Listed below are T cell receptor beta chains from one sample, sequenced in a study of T cell responses to AZD1222 COVID-19 vaccine. Some clones are missing from TCRdb's copy, which holds only in-frame ones; the method was immunoSEQ multiplex PCR. The repertoire holds about 86,000 clones, with roughly 89% as singletons. Sample: peripheral blood, taken 28 days after the second AZD1222 dose. Receptors originate from an adult who received the AZD1222 COVID-19 vaccine. Both conserved end residues are part of each CDR3. Fields, in order: J gene, clone size, V gene, D gene, CDR3 protein, CDR3 DNA. A D gene is named only where the DNA matches it firmly. Only part of the rows carry a size: once, few, many, or a class if the clone is expanded.

TRBJ1-2,.,TRBV4-1,.,CASSQAMTVEDLYGYTF,TGCGCCAGCAGCCAAGCCATGACTGTGGAGGACCTCTATGGCTACACCTTC
TRBJ2-7,.,TRBV10-3,TRBD1,CAISEPGQGYYEQYF,TGTGCCATCAGTGAACCGGGACAGGGCTACTACGAGCAGTACTTC
TRBJ1-4,.,TRBV6-4,TRBD1,CASSEGTGYNEKLFF,TGTGCCAGCAGTGAGGGGACAGGATATAATGAAAAACTGTTTTTT
TRBJ1-2,.,TRBV28,.,CASSFGGVTYGYTF,TGTGCCAGCAGTTTTGGGGGTGTGACCTATGGCTACACCTTC
TRBJ2-1,.,TRBV28,.,CASSLAGQGYRSEQFF,TGTGCCAGCAGTCTAGCGGGACAGGGGTATAGGAGTGAGCAGTTCTTC
TRBJ1-4,.,TRBV7-6,.,CASSPGREEKLFF,TGTGCCAGCAGTCCGGGACGTGAGGAAAAACTGTTTTTT
TRBJ2-3,once,TRBV7-9,.,CASSPRTARADTQYF,TGTGCCAGCAGCCCCCGAACTGCCCGCGCAGATACGCAGTATTTT
TRBJ2-1,.,TRBV20-1,.,CSALNREKFF,TGCAGTGCGTTAAACAGGGAAAAGTTCTTC
TRBJ1-2,.,TRBV4-1,TRBD1,CASSQGDRGANYGYTF,TGCGCCAGCAGCCAAGGGGACAGGGGGGCTAACTATGGCTACACCTTC
TRBJ1-5,.,TRBV5-1,TRBD1,CASSLAVGGDQPQHF,TGCGCCAGCAGCTTGGCGGTAGGGGGCGACCAGCCCCAGCATTTT